Listed below are T cell receptor beta chains from one sample, sequenced in a study of Graves' ophthalmopathy and Graves' hyperthyroidism. TCRdb re-analysed the multiplex PCR reads in MiXCR, keeping a single row per CDR3 protein. The table lists around 400,000 distinct CDR3 sequences, around 20% of them singletons. The sequenced sample consisted of peripheral blood. These receptors came from a woman aged 18-30 years with stable Graves' hyperthyroidism. Both conserved end residues are part of each CDR3. The order of the fields is CDR3 length, D gene, J gene, V gene, clone size, CDR3 DNA, CDR3 protein. The D gene is left open where the match is weak. Clone size is not always given. Where it is, it says once, few, many or a class for expanded clones.

length: 14
D: TRBD1
J: TRBJ2-5
V: TRBV11-2
size: many
DNA: TGTGCCAGCAGCCAGGGACAGCTTAAAGAGACCCAGTACTTC
CDR3: CASSQGQLKETQYF

length: 13
D: TRBD1
J: TRBJ1-6
V: TRBV2
size: many
DNA: TGTGCCTTAGGGGGCAGCTATAATTCACCCCTCCACTTT
CDR3: CALGGSYNSPLHF

length: 14
D: TRBD1
J: TRBJ1-2
V: TRBV6-1
size: many
DNA: TGTGCCAGCAGCCCCTGGACAGGGGGGCATGGCTACACCTTC
CDR3: CASSPWTGGHGYTF

length: 12
D: .
J: TRBJ2-5
V: TRBV29-1
size: many
DNA: TGCAGCGTCACCAGCGATCAAGAGACCCAGTACTTC
CDR3: CSVTSDQETQYF

length: 16
D: TRBD2
J: TRBJ2-7
V: TRBV11-2
size: .
DNA: TGTGCCAGCAGCTTTATGGGGGCTAGCGGGAGTATCGAGCAGTACTTC
CDR3: CASSFMGASGSIEQYF

length: 15
D: .
J: TRBJ2-2
V: TRBV29-1
size: many
DNA: TGCAGCGTTGAAGATGGGCAGGCGAACACCGGGGAGCTGTTTTTT
CDR3: CSVEDGQANTGELFF

length: 16
D: TRBD1
J: TRBJ2-2
V: TRBV12-3/TRBV12-4
size: many
DNA: TGTGCCAGCAGTTTTGGGGACAGTATTTACACCGGGGAGCTGTTTTTT
CDR3: CASSFGDSIYTGELFF

length: 18
D: TRBD1
J: TRBJ2-7
V: TRBV6-2/TRBV6-3
size: many
DNA: TGTGCCAGCAGTTACTCCTACCGGGACAGGGATAACTCCTACGAGCAGTACTTC
CDR3: CASSYSYRDRDNSYEQYF

length: 17
D: TRBD2
J: TRBJ2-5
V: TRBV18
size: .
DNA: TGTGCCAGCTCACGAACATCCGGGACTACCGCGTCAGGGACCCAGTACTTC
CDR3: CASSRTSGTTASGTQYF

length: 19
D: TRBD1
J: TRBJ1-1
V: TRBV4-1
size: few
DNA: TGCGCCAGCAGCCAAGCACCCACCGGGGTAGGCAGGGGGGGAACTGAAGCTTTCTTT
CDR3: CASSQAPTGVGRGGTEAFF

length: 14
D: .
J: TRBJ2-5
V: TRBV2
size: many
DNA: TGTGCCAGCAGTGTACGGGGCTCACAAGAGACCCAGTACTTC
CDR3: CASSVRGSQETQYF

length: 14
D: .
J: TRBJ2-5
V: TRBV3-1
size: .
DNA: TGTGCCAGCAGCCATGAAGGGCCGAAATTGGCCCAGTACTTC
CDR3: CASSHEGPKLAQYF

length: 13
D: .
J: TRBJ2-5
V: TRBV6-2/TRBV6-3
size: .
DNA: TGTGCCAGCAGTTACTACAGCCAAGAGACCCAGTACTTC
CDR3: CASSYYSQETQYF

length: 14
D: .
J: TRBJ1-2
V: TRBV12-3/TRBV12-4
size: .
DNA: TGTGCCAGCAGCTCGACGCAGGGGTGGTATGGCTACACCTTC
CDR3: CASSSTQGWYGYTF

length: 14
D: .
J: TRBJ1-3
V: TRBV29-1
size: few
DNA: TGCAGCGTTGAGGGGCGGCTCTCTGGAAACACCATATATTTT
CDR3: CSVEGRLSGNTIYF

length: 17
D: .
J: TRBJ1-1
V: TRBV12-3/TRBV12-4
size: many
DNA: TGTGCCAGCAGTTTAGCGCCCCGCGGTCTGGTCGGCACTGAAGCTTTCTTT
CDR3: CASSLAPRGLVGTEAFF

length: 13
D: TRBD2
J: TRBJ2-2
V: TRBV4-2
size: .
DNA: TGTGCCAGCAGCCAAGAAGCGGGCGGGGGGCTGTTTTTT
CDR3: CASSQEAGGGLFF

length: 13
D: .
J: TRBJ2-7
V: TRBV2
size: .
DNA: TGTGCCAGCAGAACCGGCGGGGAGTACGAGCAGTACTTC
CDR3: CASRTGGEYEQYF

length: 15
D: .
J: TRBJ1-3
V: TRBV19
size: many
DNA: TGTGCCAGTAGTAACTTCGGGGGACCTGGAAACACCATATATTTT
CDR3: CASSNFGGPGNTIYF

length: 14
D: .
J: TRBJ2-5
V: TRBV7-9
size: few
DNA: TGTGCCAGCAGCCGAGGGGACTACCAAGAGACCCAGTACTTC
CDR3: CASSRGDYQETQYF

length: 15
D: TRBD2
J: TRBJ2-7
V: TRBV11-2
size: few
DNA: TGTGCCAGCAGCTTAAGCCCGCGCGGGAGCTACGAGCAGTACTTC
CDR3: CASSLSPRGSYEQYF

length: 15
D: TRBD1
J: TRBJ1-1
V: TRBV2
size: once
DNA: TGTGCCAGCAGTACCCCCAGGGGGCGCGACACTGAAGCTTTCTTT
CDR3: CASSTPRGRDTEAFF

length: 15
D: .
J: TRBJ2-3
V: TRBV10-3
size: many
DNA: TGTGCCATCACCCAGCGGGCTCTTGGCACAGATACGCAGTATTTT
CDR3: CAITQRALGTDTQYF

length: 14
D: TRBD2
J: TRBJ2-7
V: TRBV12-3/TRBV12-4
size: many
DNA: TGTGCCAGCAGTACCCGCGGGGGGACCTACGAGCAGTACTTC
CDR3: CASSTRGGTYEQYF

length: 15
D: TRBD2
J: TRBJ2-7
V: TRBV6-2/TRBV6-3
size: many
DNA: TGTGCCAGCAGTCTGCGATCCGGACTAGGAGGCGAGCAGTACTTC
CDR3: CASSLRSGLGGEQYF

length: 14
D: TRBD1
J: TRBJ1-3
V: TRBV2
size: many
DNA: TGTGCCAGCAGGAGGGACAGGGCCGGAAACACCATATATTTT
CDR3: CASRRDRAGNTIYF

length: 16
D: TRBD2
J: TRBJ2-5
V: TRBV6-1
size: .
DNA: TGTGCCAGCAGGAAACGCTTGGCGGGAGTAGGAGAGACCCAGTACTTC
CDR3: CASRKRLAGVGETQYF

length: 15
D: TRBD2
J: TRBJ2-5
V: TRBV6-1
size: .
DNA: TGTGCCAGCAGCCCAAAAGGACTAGCCTGGGAGACCCAGTACTTC
CDR3: CASSPKGLAWETQYF

length: 14
D: TRBD2
J: TRBJ2-5
V: TRBV12-3/TRBV12-4
size: many
DNA: TGTGCCAGCAGTCGACTAGCGGGGGGGGAGACCCAGTACTTC
CDR3: CASSRLAGGETQYF

length: 17
D: TRBD2
J: TRBJ2-2
V: TRBV4-2
size: .
DNA: TGTGCCAGCAGCCAAGATCTTCGGCGGGAGGGTACCGGGGAGCTGTGTTTT
CDR3: CASSQDLRREGTGELCF

length: 15
D: .
J: TRBJ2-5
V: TRBV2
size: many
DNA: TGTGCCAGCAGTGACCCGTGGGGCAGGTCGGAGACCCAGTACTTC
CDR3: CASSDPWGRSETQYF

length: 16
D: .
J: TRBJ2-2
V: TRBV6-1
size: .
DNA: TGTGCCAGCAGCCCCGTTGGTACCGCGAACACCGGGGAGCTGTTTTTT
CDR3: CASSPVGTANTGELFF

length: 14
D: .
J: TRBJ2-7
V: TRBV30
size: .
DNA: TGTGCCTGGAGTGTAGGGATGGGGATTTACGAGCAGTACTTC
CDR3: CAWSVGMGIYEQYF

length: 16
D: TRBD1
J: TRBJ2-5
V: TRBV20-1
size: many
DNA: TGCAGTGCTAGTCAACCACAGGGGGGATTCCAAGAGACCCAGTACTTC
CDR3: CSASQPQGGFQETQYF

length: 16
D: .
J: TRBJ2-5
V: TRBV5-1
size: few
DNA: TGCGCCAGCAGCTTGGGGTCCTATTGGGAACAAGAGACCCAGTACTTC
CDR3: CASSLGSYWEQETQYF

length: 11
D: .
J: TRBJ2-7
V: TRBV30
size: many
DNA: TGTGCCTGGGGGGACGGATACGAGCAGTACTTC
CDR3: CAWGDGYEQYF

length: 13
D: .
J: TRBJ2-6
V: TRBV5-1
size: .
DNA: TGCGCCAGCAGCCGAGACAGGGCCAACGTCCTGACTTTC
CDR3: CASSRDRANVLTF

length: 14
D: TRBD1
J: TRBJ1-2
V: TRBV15
size: many
DNA: TGTGCCACCAGCAGTGGGGACAGTAACTATGGCTACACCTTC
CDR3: CATSSGDSNYGYTF

length: 13
D: .
J: TRBJ2-7
V: TRBV5-6
size: many
DNA: TGTGCCAGCAGCTTGGGACAGCACTACGAGCAGTACTTC
CDR3: CASSLGQHYEQYF

length: 11
D: .
J: TRBJ1-5
V: TRBV6-2/TRBV6-3
size: few
DNA: TGTGCCAGCAGTTACCAGGGGCCCCAGCATTTT
CDR3: CASSYQGPQHF

length: 13
D: .
J: TRBJ2-7
V: TRBV18
size: few
DNA: TGTGCCAGCTCATCCCGACAGATCTACGAGCAGTACTTC
CDR3: CASSSRQIYEQYF

length: 15
D: TRBD1
J: TRBJ2-5
V: TRBV7-9
size: many
DNA: TGTGCCAGCAGCCGCCGGGACAGGGGGGTAGAGACCCAGTACTTC
CDR3: CASSRRDRGVETQYF

length: 15
D: TRBD2
J: TRBJ2-5
V: TRBV12-3/TRBV12-4
size: many
DNA: TGTGCCAGCAGTTGGACTAGCGGAGGGGGTGAGACCCAGTACTTC
CDR3: CASSWTSGGGETQYF

length: 17
D: TRBD1
J: TRBJ1-2
V: TRBV7-8
size: many
DNA: TGTGCCAGCAGCTTATCCCCGGGACAGGGGGCTAACTATGGCTACACCTTC
CDR3: CASSLSPGQGANYGYTF

length: 15
D: .
J: TRBJ2-7
V: TRBV18
size: many
DNA: TGTGCCAGCTCCCCGGAGGCAGGCGCGGCCTACGAGCAGTACTTC
CDR3: CASSPEAGAAYEQYF

length: 12
D: .
J: TRBJ1-5
V: TRBV6-1
size: many
DNA: TGTGCCAGCAGCGATAGCAATCAGCCCCAGCATTTT
CDR3: CASSDSNQPQHF

length: 13
D: .
J: TRBJ1-1
V: TRBV6-1
size: .
DNA: TGTGCCAGCAGGGACACGGTGAGCACTGAAGCTTTCTTT
CDR3: CASRDTVSTEAFF

length: 18
D: TRBD2
J: TRBJ2-7
V: TRBV20-1
size: .
DNA: TGCAGTGCTAGCCCGGGACTAGCGGGGGGATCGCCTTCCTACGAGCAGTACTTC
CDR3: CSASPGLAGGSPSYEQYF

length: 15
D: .
J: TRBJ1-1
V: TRBV6-1
size: many
DNA: TGTGCCAGCAGATTCGGACCGGGCCTAGGAACTGAAGCTTTCTTT
CDR3: CASRFGPGLGTEAFF